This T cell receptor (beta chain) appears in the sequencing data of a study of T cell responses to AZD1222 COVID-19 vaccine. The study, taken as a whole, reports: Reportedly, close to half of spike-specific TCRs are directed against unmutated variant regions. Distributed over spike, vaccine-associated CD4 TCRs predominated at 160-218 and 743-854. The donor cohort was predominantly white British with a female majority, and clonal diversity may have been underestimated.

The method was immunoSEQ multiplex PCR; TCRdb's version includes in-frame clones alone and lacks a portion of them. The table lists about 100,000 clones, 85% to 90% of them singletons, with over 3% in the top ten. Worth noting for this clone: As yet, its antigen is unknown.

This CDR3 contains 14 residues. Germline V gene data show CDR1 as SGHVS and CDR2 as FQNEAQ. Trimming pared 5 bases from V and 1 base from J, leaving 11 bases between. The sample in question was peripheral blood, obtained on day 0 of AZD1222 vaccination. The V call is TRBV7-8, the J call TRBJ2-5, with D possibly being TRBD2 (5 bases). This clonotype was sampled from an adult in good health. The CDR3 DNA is TGTGCCAGCAGCCGCGGGCGCACCCAAGAGACCCAGTACTTC. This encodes CASSRGRTQETQYF.